The 24 T cell receptor beta chains presented below share a single source sample, sequenced in a study of blood T cell repertoires in COVID-19. Profiling relied on immunoSEQ multiplex PCR, and the TCRdb table lists in-frame clones only, not all of them. The repertoire holds 200,000 or so clones, with roughly nine tenths as singletons. Sequencing input: peripheral blood. Receptors were obtained from a woman in her forties or fifties with acute or convalescent COVID-19.

The chain couples TRBV6-6 to TRBJ2-6; maybe TRBD1 (6 bases). Trimming removed 4 bases at V and 4 bases at J, with 14 bases between. CDR3 length equals 16 residues. Germline V gives CDR1 MNHNY, CDR2 SVGAGI (reference sequence). CDR3 in DNA: TGTGCCAGCAGTTTTTACAGGGTTTCCGGGGCCAACGTCCTGACTTTC. It is translated as CASSFYRVSGANVLTF.

This chain links TRBV19 with TRBJ2-7, with TRBD2 matching over 8 bases. Unmatched junction bases numbered 0, after V lost 2 bases and J lost 0 bases. Germline V gives CDR1 LNHDA, CDR2 SQIVND (reference sequence). The CDR3 contains 14 residues. CDR3 sequence (DNA): TGTGCCAGTAGTATAAGCGGGAGCTCCTACGAGCAGTACTTC. Residues: CASSISGSSYEQYF.

This chain joins TRBV11-3 and TRBJ2-1, with 9 bases fitting TRBD2. After removal of 6 bases from V and 7 bases from J, the junction contained 4 bases not matched to a gene. CDR3 size: 13 residues. The germline V gene has CDR1 SGHNT and CDR2 YENEEA. In DNA, the CDR3 is TGTGCCAGCAGTGTGACTAGCGGAAATGAGCAGTTCTTC. Translating it yields CASSVTSGNEQFF.

A few counts support this clone. The sample contains more than one DNA sequence encoding this CDR3. The chain recombines TRBV12-3 or TRBV12-4 with TRBJ1-1; no definite D call. This CDR3 has 11 amino acids. The germline V and J ends were trimmed by 6 bases and 1 base, with 3 bases remaining between them. The chain's CDR3 is CASSQNTEAFF. The CDR3 DNA reads TGTGCCAGCAGCCAGAACACTGAAGCTTTCTTT.

This rearrangement joins TRBV2 to TRBJ2-7, with D possibly TRBD2 on 5 matching bases. Trimming left V 8 bases short and J 3 bases short, with 8 bases between. This CDR3 contains 11 residues. Germline CDR1 is SNHLY and CDR2 is FYNNEI. The CDR3 sequence: CASDAGYEQYF. The CDR3 nucleotides read TGTGCCAGCGATGCGGGCTACGAGCAGTACTTC.

The genes are TRBV7-2 and TRBJ1-6, with D perhaps matching TRBD1 (6 bases). Germline V lookup: CDR1 SGHTA, CDR2 FQGNSA. This CDR3 has 14 residues. V was cut by 9 bases and J by 8 bases, with 17 bases left in between. Here the CDR3 DNA reads TGTGCCAGTCGAACAGGGTTTGGAGATTCACCCCTCCACTTT. Its protein product is CASRTGFGDSPLHF.

The rearrangement joins TRBV3-1 (or the pseudogene TRBV3-2) to TRBJ2-7; perhaps TRBD1 as D (6 bases). V was shortened by 4 bases and J by 2 bases, with 15 bases between the two germline ends. The germline V gene encodes CDR1 LGHDT and CDR2 YNNKEL (reference sequence). The CDR3 contains 15 residues. This CDR3 is CASSPTGFIPYEQYF. The CDR3 DNA follows: TGTGCCAGCAGCCCAACAGGGTTCATCCCCTACGAGCAGTACTTC.

This chain connects TRBV4-3 to TRBJ2-5, with TRBD2 identical over 9 bases. The J segment lost 4 bases and the V segment lost 3 bases, leaving 12 bases of the junction unmatched. The germline V gene has CDR1 LGHNA and CDR2 YSLEER. The length of the CDR3 is 17 residues. This chain's CDR3 is CASSQASSGEGRETQYF. In DNA form, the CDR3 reads TGCGCCAGCAGCCAGGCCTCTAGCGGGGAGGGGAGAGAGACCCAGTACTTC.

This chain joins TRBV27 and TRBJ1-2; weak D call: TRBD1 (6 bases). The V and J ends lost 4 bases and 2 bases respectively, with 11 bases between them. This CDR3 has 14 amino acids. Per germline, CDR1 MNHEY and CDR2 SMNVEV (reference sequence). The CDR3 DNA reads TGTGCCAGCAGTTCCGGGGGGCAGAACTATGGCTACACCTTC. Amino acid sequence: CASSSGGQNYGYTF.

The chain is built from TRBV4-2 and TRBJ1-1; 8 bases agree with TRBD1. V lost 1 base, J lost 1 base, and 2 bases stayed unmatched. The CDR3 sequence is 15 residues long. Germline V gene data show CDR1 as LGHNA and CDR2 as YNFKEQ. CDR3 nucleotide sequence: TGTGCCAGCAGCCAAGCCGGACAGGGGAACACTGAAGCTTTCTTT. It is translated as CASSQAGQGNTEAFF.

This clone has a single count. The chain has TRBV6-2 or TRBV6-3 and TRBJ2-7, with a possible D match to TRBD2 (6 bases). The V end lost 5 bases, the J end lost 2 bases, and 10 bases lay between the germline ends. Germline-derived CDR1 and CDR2 are MNHEY and SVGEGT. The CDR3 is 13 amino acids. The CDR3 loop is CASSREATYEQYF. The DNA for the CDR3 is TGTGCCAGCAGTAGGGAGGCTACCTACGAGCAGTACTTC.

The chain is built from TRBV12-5 and TRBJ1-1, with 7 nucleotides matching TRBD1. V lost 4 bases to trimming and J lost 6 bases; unmatched junction nucleotides: 8. This CDR3 has 14 amino acids. Germline CDR1 reads LGHNT; CDR2 reads FRNRAP. CDR3 sequence (DNA): TGTGCTAGTGGTTGGGACAGCCTAGGGGCTGAAGCTTTCTTT. Translating it yields CASGWDSLGAEAFF. Looking up the rest from reference TRBV12-5 and TRBJ1-1 gives the full variable domain: DARVTQTPRHKVTEMGQEVTMRCQPILGHNTVFWYRQTMMQGLELLAYFRNRAPLDDSGMPKDRFSAEMPDATLATLKIQPSEPRDSAVYFCASGWDSLGAEAFFGQGTRLTVV.

The J gene is TRBJ1-5, the V gene TRBV4-1, with TRBD1 as a possible D gene (5 bases). The germline V gene encodes CDR1 MGHRA and CDR2 YSYEKL. The ends were cut back, 0 bases at V and 5 bases at J, with 8 bases in the middle. The CDR3 sequence is 14 residues long. DNA for the CDR3: TGCGCCAGCAGCCAAGATTCGGGGGATCAGCCCCAGCATTTT. Translated: CASSQDSGDQPQHF.

This clone appeared once. The chain combines TRBV29-1 with TRBJ2-3; no clear D gene. V was clipped by 4 bases and J by 1 base, with 9 bases between them. The CDR3 extends over 13 amino acids. Germline V CDR1 and CDR2: SQVTM, ANQGSEA. CDR3 sequence: CSVVSRRTDTQYF. Here the CDR3 DNA reads TGCAGCGTTGTCTCTAGACGCACAGATACGCAGTATTTT.

The gene calls are TRBV13 and TRBJ1-3; TRBD1 matches at 7 bases. Per the germline V gene, CDR1 is PRHDT and CDR2 is FYEKMQ (reference sequence). V shed 5 bases and J 0 bases; nucleotides not matched to a gene: 4. This CDR3 spans 15 amino acids. The CDR3 coding sequence is TGTGCCAGCAGCCGTACAGGGGCCTCTGGAAACACCATATATTTT. The encoded protein is CASSRTGASGNTIYF.

The V gene is TRBV12-3 or TRBV12-4, the J gene TRBJ2-7, with 10 bases aligning to TRBD1. The CDR3 has 13 residues. V shed 6 bases, J shed 3 bases, and the junction held 2 bases outside the gene matches. CDR3 in amino acids: CASRGDRGYEQYF. For the CDR3, the DNA is TGTGCCAGCAGGGGGGACAGGGGCTACGAGCAGTACTTC.

The chain employs TRBV18 and TRBJ2-5; 8 nucleotides match TRBD1. The ends lost 3 bases at V and 5 bases at J; junction bases unmatched: 8. Germline lookup yields CDR1 KGHSH and CDR2 LQKENI. The CDR3 totals 15 residues. CDR3 nucleotide sequence: TGTGCCAGCTCACCCGAGACAGGGGTGGGGGAGACCCAGTACTTC. This encodes CASSPETGVGETQYF. The whole variable domain, remainder taken from reference TRBV18 and TRBJ2-5, is NAGVMQNPRHLVRRRGQEARLRCSPMKGHSHVYWYRQLPEEGLKFMVYLQKENIIDESGMPKERFSAEFPKEGPSILRIQQVVRGDSAAYFCASSPETGVGETQYFGPGTRLLVL.

The V gene is TRBV30, the J gene TRBJ1-2; TRBD1 is a possible D gene (5 bases). This CDR3 contains 12 residues. Deletions cut 0 bases from V and 8 bases from J, with 10 bases between. Germline CDR1 and CDR2: GTSNPN and SVGIG (reference sequence). CDR3 sequence reads: CAWSVGRQGYTF. CDR3 nucleotides: TGTGCCTGGAGTGTAGGGCGACAGGGCTACACCTTC.

This chain joins TRBV29-1 and TRBJ1-2, with 9 bases fitting TRBD1. The CDR3 extends over 13 amino acids. Germline V lookup: CDR1 SQVTM, CDR2 ANQGSEA. Trimming cost V 3 bases and J 6 bases; bases outside gene matches: 5. The CDR3 DNA reads as TGCAGCGTTGAGGGACAGGGTACCCATGGCTACACCTTC. This translates into CSVEGQGTHGYTF.

The chain has TRBV7-9 and TRBJ2-1, with 7 nucleotides matching TRBD2. This CDR3 is built from 14 residues. Germline CDR1 and CDR2: SEHNR and FQNEAQ (reference sequence). After removal of 6 bases from V and 3 bases from J, the junction contained 5 bases not matched to a gene. The CDR3 here is CASRLREGYNEQFF. The CDR3 bases are TGTGCCAGCAGACTTAGGGAGGGCTACAATGAGCAGTTCTTC.

The chain joins TRBV7-9 to TRBJ2-1; unclear D gene. In germline, CDR1 is SEHNR, CDR2 FQNEAQ (reference sequence). The CDR3 is 12 residues long. With 5 bases removed from V and 10 bases from J, the gap between germline ends came to 12 bases. The CDR3 loop is CASSKLAVEQFF. Written as DNA, the CDR3 is TGTGCCAGCAGCAAATTGGCTGTAGAGCAGTTCTTC.

The V and J genes are TRBV6-5 and TRBJ2-3; D ambiguous. The CDR3 runs 14 residues. With 6 bases removed from V and 1 base from J, the gap between germline ends came to 11 bases. Germline values: CDR1 MNHEY, CDR2 SVGAGI. The DNA of the CDR3 is TGTGCCAGCAGACCCGGTTCGGGCACAGATACGCAGTATTTT. Its translation: CASRPGSGTDTQYF.

The V call is TRBV5-1, the J call TRBJ1-1; D possibly corresponds to TRBD1 (6 bases). Trimming removed 4 bases from V and 4 bases from J, with 14 bases in between. Germline V gene sequence: CDR1 SGHRS, CDR2 YFSETQ. The CDR3 loop spans 14 amino acids. The CDR3 DNA is TGCGCCAGCAGCGCCCCCCGGGGGGCCACTGAAGCTTTCTTT. Encoded protein: CASSAPRGATEAFF.

The gene calls are TRBV5-5 and TRBJ2-6; D gene ambiguous. Germline loops: CDR1 SGHKS, CDR2 YYEKEE (reference sequence). With 2 bases removed from V and 0 bases from J, the gap between germline ends came to 6 bases. This CDR3 contains 15 residues. For the CDR3, the DNA is TGTGCCAGCAGCTTTAGTAGCTCTGGGGCCAACGTCCTGACTTTC. It encodes CASSFSSSGANVLTF.